The 24 T cell receptor beta chains given below trace back to one sample, sequenced in a study of T cells in Graves' hyperthyroidism and ophthalmopathy. RNA transcripts yielded amplified TCR beta CDR3 regions. The HTBI primer set drove a first-round RT-PCR of the TCR CDR3. Each CDR3 protein gets one entry after TCRdb re-called the multiplex PCR reads with MiXCR. The repertoire holds nearly 600,000 distinct CDR3 sequences, with approximately 14% as singletons. Specimen: blood. The receptor set was obtained from a woman aged 25 to 39 with Graves' hyperthyroidism that later progressed to Graves' ophthalmopathy.

This clonotype was observed once. CDR3 nucleotide sequence: TGTGCCAGCAGTTACAATCGGGCTGGGGCCAACGTCCTGACTTTC. This translates into CASSYNRAGANVLTF. The chain carries TRBV6-2 or TRBV6-3 and TRBJ2-6; D not certain. The CDR3 runs to 15 residues. Trimming took off 2 bases at V and 2 bases at J, with 7 bases between the two ends. Germline assignment: CDR1 MNHEY and CDR2 SVGEGT.

This clonotype has a count of ten or more. The rearrangement uses TRBV3-1 and TRBJ1-5; D unresolved. This CDR3 region has 15 residues. The germline CDR1 and CDR2 sequences are LGHDT and YNNKEL (reference sequence). V gave up 0 bases and J gave up 6 bases, with 12 bases separating them. The CDR3: CASSQDPGTGQPQHF. CDR3 DNA: TGTGCCAGCAGCCAAGATCCGGGAACGGGTCAGCCCCAGCATTTT.

This clonotype was recorded many times. The chain links TRBV6-1 to TRBJ2-2; D is unresolved. The CDR3 loop spans 13 amino acids. CDR1 and CDR2 from the germline V gene are MNHNS and SASEGT. V was pared by 5 bases and J by 6 bases, with 10 bases between. CDR3 in amino acids: CASSYAVAGELFF. CDR3 DNA: TGTGCCAGCAGTTACGCGGTTGCCGGGGAGCTGTTTTTT.

There are many counts of this clonotype. The rearrangement uses TRBV12-3 or TRBV12-4 and TRBJ2-5; TRBD2 aligns across 7 bases. The V segment lost 2 bases and the J segment 0 bases; nucleotides outside the gene matches: 6. The length of the CDR3 is 16 residues. The CDR3 coding sequence is TGTGCCAGCAGTTTACGGGGGGTGAGCTACCAAGAGACCCAGTACTTC. Translating gives CASSLRGVSYQETQYF.

This clonotype was found many times. The rearrangement links TRBV12-3 or TRBV12-4 to TRBJ1-6; D perhaps matches TRBD1 (5 bases). CDR3 size: 16 residues. Trimming cost V 3 bases and J 3 bases, with 12 bases left between them. CDR3 in amino acids: CASSFGGPYYNSPLHF. Here the CDR3 DNA reads TGTGCCAGCAGTTTTGGGGGACCGTACTATAATTCACCCCTCCACTTT.

This clonotype was seen ten or more times. The chain links TRBV28 to TRBJ1-1; 7 bases match TRBD1. J gave up 7 bases and V 6 bases, and 11 bases lay outside the gene matches. Germline V gives CDR1 MDHEN, CDR2 SYDVKM. This CDR3 is built from 14 residues. CDR3 sequence: CASSKMGQNLEAFF. DNA of the CDR3: TGTGCCAGCAGCAAAATGGGACAGAACCTTGAAGCTTTCTTT. Full variable domain (rest looked up from reference TRBV28 and TRBJ1-1): DVKVTQSSRYLVKRTGEKVFLECVQDMDHENMFWYRQDPGLGLRLIYFSYDVKMKEKGDIPEGYSVSREKKERFSLILESASTNQTSMYLCASSKMGQNLEAFFGQGTRLTVV.

This clonotype was observed a few times. The rearrangement joins TRBV9 to TRBJ2-3; D possibly uses TRBD1 or TRBD2 (5 bases each). CDR3 length: 14 amino acids. V lost 4 bases and J lost 2, with 11 bases in between. Looked up from germline, CDR1 is SGDLS and CDR2 is YYNGEE. The CDR3 DNA reads TGTGCCAGCAGCAACCGGGACCACACAGATACGCAGTATTTT. This translates into CASSNRDHTDTQYF.

The V call is TRBV29-1, the J call TRBJ2-3; D may be TRBD1 or TRBD2 (6 bases each). The V end was cut by 0 bases, the J end by 3 bases, with 13 bases between. This CDR3 spans 15 amino acids. Germline V CDR1 and CDR2: SQVTM, ANQGSEA. The CDR3 protein is CSVEEWGAATDTQYF. The CDR3 region has the DNA TGCAGCGTTGAAGAGTGGGGGGCTGCGACAGATACGCAGTATTTT.

This clonotype was observed at least ten times. This chain joins TRBV27 and TRBJ2-7; a possible D gene is TRBD1 (5 bases). Germline lookup yields CDR1 MNHEY and CDR2 SMNVEV (reference sequence). The CDR3 sequence is 14 residues long. The ends were cut back, 3 bases at V and 1 base at J, with 10 bases in the middle. CDR3 region: CASSFVAGSYEQYF. CDR3 DNA sequence: TGTGCCAGCAGTTTTGTTGCAGGGTCCTACGAGCAGTACTTC.

This clonotype was detected many times. The chain recombines TRBV10-3 with TRBJ2-7, with 8 nucleotides matching TRBD1. In germline, CDR1 is ENHRY, CDR2 SYGVKD. The CDR3 has 13 amino acids. V lost 6 bases, J lost 2 bases, and 3 bases stayed unmatched. CDR3 region: CAIRRTGPYEQYF. CDR3 sequence (DNA): TGTGCCATCAGACGGACAGGGCCCTACGAGCAGTACTTC.

This clonotype was recorded at least ten times. The J gene is TRBJ1-3, the V gene TRBV6-1; the match to TRBD1 covers 8 bases. CDR3 length: 14 amino acids. Germline CDR1 and CDR2: MNHNS and SASEGT. Losses at the gene ends were 7 bases for V and 7 bases for J; bases not matched to a gene: 9. This chain's CDR3 is CASTSGQGANTIYF. The CDR3 DNA follows: TGTGCCAGCACCTCCGGACAGGGTGCGAACACCATATATTTT.

The V and J genes are TRBV30 and TRBJ2-7, with TRBD1 identical over 7 bases. Germline lookup yields CDR1 GTSNPN and CDR2 SVGIG (reference sequence). V was clipped by 4 bases and J by 5 bases; unmatched bases: 20. This CDR3 comprises 17 residues. This chain's CDR3 is CAWTPQRGLYLGDEQYF. CDR3 bases: TGTGCCTGGACCCCCCAAAGGGGGCTCTACCTAGGCGACGAGCAGTACTTC.

On this clonotype itself: Given a much more abundant clone one base away, this may be a read error. The chain recombines TRBV5-1 with TRBJ1-2, with D possibly matching TRBD1 (5 bases). CDR3 length equals 17 residues. Trimming took off 2 bases at V and 4 bases at J, with 21 bases between the two ends. Per the germline V gene, CDR1 is SGHRS and CDR2 is YFSETQ. CDR3 in amino acids: CASSLTGTNTALYGYTF. CDR3 nucleotide sequence: TGCGCCAGCAGCTTAACCGGGACCAATACCGCACTCTATGGCTACACCTTC.

This clonotype was recorded many times. The chain employs TRBV28 and TRBJ1-5, with no clear D. The V and J ends lost 7 bases and 7 bases respectively, with 11 bases between them. The CDR3 covers 12 residues. Germline CDR1 and CDR2: MDHEN and SYDVKM. The chain's CDR3 is CASTSDRQPQHF. CDR3 nucleotides: TGTGCCAGCACCTCAGACCGACAGCCCCAGCATTTT.

The table lists this clonotype with many counts. V is TRBV11-2 and J is TRBJ2-2; tentatively, D is TRBD1 (6 bases). The CDR3 is 15 residues long. The germline CDR1 and CDR2 sequences are SGHAT and FQNNGV. V was clipped by 1 base and J by 7 bases, with 13 bases between them. In DNA form, the CDR3 reads TGTGCCAGCAGCTTAGCAGGGGCTCGGGACGGGGAGCTGTTTTTT. Encoded protein: CASSLAGARDGELFF.

This clonotype was counted many times. The chain uses TRBV14 and TRBJ2-2; 8 nucleotides align to TRBD1. The CDR3 has 16 amino acids. V gave up 0 bases and J gave up 4 bases; unmatched junction bases: 4. From germline, CDR1 is SGHDN and CDR2 FVKESK. CDR3 residues: CASSQDRGQVTGELFF. The CDR3 DNA reads as TGTGCCAGCAGCCAAGACAGGGGGCAGGTCACCGGGGAGCTGTTTTTT.

In regard to this clonotype: It may be a read error: a sequence one base away is much more abundant. The V and J genes are TRBV12-3 or TRBV12-4 and TRBJ1-2; possible D gene TRBD1, 5 bases. The CDR3 extends over 14 amino acids. V was pared by 7 bases and J by 13 bases, with 25 bases between. The CDR3 loop reads CASTLDSRDPNCTF. The CDR3 DNA reads as TGTGCCAGCACCCTTGACAGCAGGGACCCCAACTGCACCTTC.

V and J are TRBV7-2 and TRBJ1-5; TRBD1 is a possible D gene (6 bases). Deletions cut 3 bases from V and 5 bases from J, with 14 bases between. In germline, CDR1 is SGHTA, CDR2 FQGNSA. The length of the CDR3 is 15 residues. CDR3 nucleotide sequence: TGTGCCAGCAGCTTCAGGGGAGCAGGCGATCAGCCCCAGCATTTT. Its translation is CASSFRGAGDQPQHF.

This clonotype has ten or more counts. The chain couples TRBV7-9 to TRBJ2-5; 7 bases map to TRBD1. V dropped 5 bases and J dropped 0; count of bases not matched to a gene: 9. CDR3 length: 16 residues. Germline loops: CDR1 SEHNR, CDR2 FQNEAQ (reference sequence). CDR3 bases: TGTGCCAGCAGCGTAACCGGGACAGAGTACCAAGAGACCCAGTACTTC. It specifies CASSVTGTEYQETQYF.

In this sample, this clonotype turned up many times. The rearrangement joins TRBV13 to TRBJ2-7; maybe TRBD1 (5 bases). V lost 8 bases and J lost 1, with 15 bases in between. This CDR3 has 14 amino acids. Germline assignment: CDR1 PRHDT and CDR2 FYEKMQ (reference sequence). In nucleotides, the CDR3 is TGTGCCAGCTCAGAGGACACGGAGTCCTACGAGCAGTACTTC. Protein sequence: CASSEDTESYEQYF.

This clonotype was detected only a few times. V and J are TRBV28 and TRBJ2-7; 7 nucleotides match TRBD2. The CDR3 length is 13 residues. The germline V gene has CDR1 MDHEN and CDR2 SYDVKM. V trimming: 5 bases; J trimming: 9 bases; junction bases outside the gene matches: 10. The CDR3 spells CASSPGSGGSQYF. CDR3 bases: TGTGCCAGCAGTCCCGGTTCGGGGGGATCGCAGTACTTC.

The chain carries TRBV6-1 and TRBJ2-5; 9 bases line up with TRBD1. Trimming removed 6 bases from V and 4 bases from J; junction bases left unmatched: 3. CDR1 and CDR2 (germline): MNHNS, SASEGT. The CDR3 loop spans 13 amino acids. The CDR3 nucleotides read TGTGCCAGCAGAAACAGGGGGCCAGAGACCCAGTACTTC. It translates to CASRNRGPETQYF.

This clonotype occurred many times. The chain carries TRBV7-2 and TRBJ1-1, with no clear D. The V gene lost 2 bases and the J gene lost 8 bases, with 12 bases spanning the gap. The germline CDR1 and CDR2 sequences are SGHTA and FQGNSA. The CDR3 runs to 13 residues. CDR3 residues: CASSLYSVGEAFF. Written as DNA, the CDR3 is TGTGCCAGCAGCTTATATTCGGTAGGAGAAGCTTTCTTT.

This chain joins TRBV4-2 and TRBJ2-7; 11 bases map to TRBD2. The CDR3 totals 15 residues. V lost 4 bases and J lost 7; bases outside the gene matches: 9. Germline CDR1 LGHNA, CDR2 YNFKEQ. CDR3 DNA: TGTGCCAGCAGCCCACTAGCGGGAGAGCCGGGGGAGCAGTACTTC. Amino acid sequence: CASSPLAGEPGEQYF.